These 8 T cell receptor beta chains share one sample of origin, sequenced in a study of T cell responses to AZD1222 COVID-19 vaccine (dated by TCRdb to about 2021). The sample's time point label, in plain terms: baseline before first vaccination. To prepare the library, the immunoSEQ multiplex PCR assay was applied. TCRdb holds this immuneACCESS table with in-frame rearrangements only. Some clones are missing; in checked studies, unresolved V genes explain under half, and the rest has no known cause. A total of approximately 130,000 clones appear in this sample, more than 85% of them only once. The top ten clonotypes cover around 0.91% of the sample. Sequencing was performed on peripheral blood, taken on day 0 of AZD1222 vaccination. The receptors originated from an adult in good health.

This chain uses TRBV7-2 with TRBJ2-1; D unresolved. V lost 5 bases, J lost 4 bases, and 6 bases lay in between. The CDR3 sequence is 12 residues long. Germline V gene data show CDR1 as SGHTA and CDR2 as FQGNSA. The CDR3 nucleotides are TGTGCCAGCAGCCCTCAGTACAATGAGCAGTTCTTC. Protein: CASSPQYNEQFF. The full variable domain, rest sourced from reference TRBV7-2 and TRBJ2-1, is GAGVSQSPSNKVTEKGKDVELRCDPISGHTALYWYRQSLGQGLEFLIYFQGNSAPDKSGLPSDRFSAERTGGSVSTLTIQRTQQEDSAVYLCASSPQYNEQFFGPGTRLTVL.

The rearrangement links TRBV6-5 to TRBJ2-1, with D possibly matching TRBD2 (6 bases). With 8 bases removed from V and 2 bases from J, the gap between germline ends came to 13 bases. The CDR3 is 14 residues long. Germline-derived CDR1 and CDR2 are MNHEY and SVGAGI. In nucleotides, the CDR3 is TGTGCCAGCGCCCCGGGGAGGACCTACAATGAGCAGTTCTTC. Translation gives CASAPGRTYNEQFF.

CDR3 protein: CASSGAMGAGTEAFF. The CDR3 DNA follows: TGCGCCAGCAGTGGGGCTATGGGTGCGGGCACTGAAGCTTTCTTT. V is TRBV5-1 and J is TRBJ1-1, with D possibly TRBD1 on 5 matching bases. The germline CDR1 and CDR2 sequences are SGHRS and YFSETQ. Trimming cost V 5 bases and J 4 bases, with 18 bases left between them. The CDR3 is 15 amino acids.

The J gene is TRBJ1-1, the V gene TRBV30, with D perhaps matching TRBD1 (5 bases). The CDR3 runs to 14 residues. Between the trimmed V and J ends, which lost 2 bases and 1 base, there was a span of 11 bases. CDR1 is GTSNPN, CDR2 SVGIG, per germline (reference sequence). The CDR3 DNA is TGTGCCTGGAGTAAGACAGATTCGAACACTGAAGCTTTCTTT. Its translation is CAWSKTDSNTEAFF.

This rearrangement joins TRBV14 to TRBJ1-4; TRBD1 is a possible D gene (6 bases). The V end lost 1 base, the J end lost 5 bases, and 11 bases lay between the germline ends. The CDR3 contains 15 residues. Germline CDR1 and CDR2: SGHDN and FVKESK. Here the CDR3 DNA reads TGTGCCAGCAGCCAAGGGCGGGGGCCAAATGAAAAACTGTTTTTT. It translates to CASSQGRGPNEKLFF. The whole variable domain, remainder taken from reference TRBV14 and TRBJ1-4, is EAGVTQFPSHSVIEKGQTVTLRCDPISGHDNLYWYRRVMGKEIKFLLHFVKESKQDESGMPNNRFLAERTGGTYSTLKVQPAELEDSGVYFCASSQGRGPNEKLFFGSGTQLSVL.

J is TRBJ2-7 and V is TRBV13, with D unclear. This CDR3 is 12 amino acids long. With 2 bases removed from V and 5 bases from J, the gap between germline ends came to 7 bases. Germline CDR1 and CDR2: PRHDT and FYEKMQ (reference sequence). CDR3 in amino acids: CASSLQYHEQYF. The CDR3 bases are TGTGCCAGCAGCTTACAGTACCACGAGCAGTACTTC.

This sequence joins TRBV2 and TRBJ2-2, with D hard to call. Germline V CDR1 and CDR2: SNHLY, FYNNEI. The CDR3 runs 14 residues. The V end lost 7 bases, the J end lost 4 bases, and 13 bases lay between the germline ends. CDR3 amino acids: CASTRTDTTGELFF. The CDR3 coding sequence is TGTGCCAGCACCCGGACCGACACCACCGGGGAGCTGTTTTTT.

The V gene is TRBV12-3 or TRBV12-4, the J gene TRBJ2-1; no reliable D call. Trimming took off 6 bases at V and 7 bases at J, with 13 bases between the two ends. The CDR3 consists of 13 residues. CDR3 bases: TGTGCCAGCAGCCTTAAAATTGAAAATGAGCAGTTCTTC. This gives the protein CASSLKIENEQFF.